These T cell receptor beta chains were read from a single sample in a study of blood T cell repertoires in COVID-19. TCRdb keeps only in-frame clones here, not all; method: immunoSEQ multiplex PCR. The table shows 45,000 to 55,000 clones, with more than 75% occurring only once. The sample was peripheral blood. These receptors were collected from a man aged 50 or older with active COVID-19. CDR3s include the opening cysteine and the closing phenylalanine or tryptophan. Rows may omit the clone size; those that give it use once, few, many or a size class.

J: TRBJ2-1; size: NA; V: TRBV6-2/TRBV6-3; CDR3: CASSQGHEQFF
J: TRBJ2-7; size: NA; V: TRBV6-1; CDR3: CASSEEGATYEQYF
J: TRBJ1-1; size: once; V: TRBV14; CDR3: CASSLYRDRGLRNTEAFF
J: TRBJ2-3; size: NA; V: TRBV7-2; CDR3: CASSFSGGTDTQYF
J: TRBJ2-7; size: NA; V: TRBV19; CDR3: CASSRERGPYEQYF
J: TRBJ2-5; size: NA; V: TRBV28; CDR3: CASSPGGTRETQYF
J: TRBJ1-1; size: NA; V: TRBV28; CDR3: CATYPGQLNTEAFF
J: TRBJ1-2; size: NA; V: TRBV14; CDR3: CASSPQRGGVYGYTF
J: TRBJ2-7; size: NA; V: TRBV4-1; CDR3: CASSRGQGPLYEQYF
J: TRBJ2-1; size: NA; V: TRBV7-2; CDR3: CASSYTGENEQFF
J: TRBJ1-4; size: once; V: TRBV9; CDR3: CASSVGNRGMDEKLFF
J: TRBJ2-1; size: NA; V: TRBV19; CDR3: CASSLLESSYNEQFF
J: TRBJ2-5; size: NA; V: TRBV29-1; CDR3: CSVGRGGETQYF
J: TRBJ2-1; size: NA; V: TRBV27; CDR3: CASRGRLAGANEQFF
J: TRBJ1-1; size: NA; V: TRBV5-6; CDR3: CASSLPGLSEAFF
J: TRBJ2-5; size: NA; V: TRBV7-2; CDR3: CASSLNRAQETQYF
J: TRBJ2-1; size: NA; V: TRBV5-4; CDR3: CASSLFPREQFF
J: TRBJ1-2; size: NA; V: TRBV19; CDR3: CASSGLDSTQVYGYTF
J: TRBJ1-1; size: NA; V: TRBV7-2; CDR3: CASSRREYTEAFF
J: TRBJ1-5; size: NA; V: TRBV2; CDR3: CASSRQGLNQPQHF
J: TRBJ2-1; size: NA; V: TRBV21-1; CDR3: CASSKAPGGGIF
J: TRBJ1-4; size: few; V: TRBV19; CDR3: CASRRNRRTNEKLFF
J: TRBJ1-1; size: NA; V: TRBV19; CDR3: CASSTPYRVGTEAFF
J: TRBJ2-7; size: NA; V: TRBV7-8; CDR3: CASSLFQMASGSYEQYF
J: TRBJ1-1; size: NA; V: TRBV27; CDR3: CASQSRGGANTEAFF
J: TRBJ2-1; size: NA; V: TRBV7-8; CDR3: CASSPRTSGSNEQFF
J: TRBJ1-2; size: NA; V: TRBV6-1; CDR3: CASSETPVYGYTF
J: TRBJ1-1; size: NA; V: TRBV6-5; CDR3: CASRNPGRGNTEAFF
J: TRBJ2-7; size: NA; V: TRBV7-8; CDR3: CASSFAGTGASYEQYF
J: TRBJ2-1; size: NA; V: TRBV4-1; CDR3: CASSQDKELAGYNEQFF
J: TRBJ2-2; size: NA; V: TRBV3-1/TRBV3-2; CDR3: CASNRNRGGELFF
J: TRBJ1-5; size: NA; V: TRBV6-1; CDR3: CASRNRGEGSQPQHF
J: TRBJ1-4; size: once; V: TRBV11-2; CDR3: CASSHSGRGLGNEKLFF
J: TRBJ2-7; size: NA; V: TRBV28; CDR3: CASSLRTSGLYEQYF